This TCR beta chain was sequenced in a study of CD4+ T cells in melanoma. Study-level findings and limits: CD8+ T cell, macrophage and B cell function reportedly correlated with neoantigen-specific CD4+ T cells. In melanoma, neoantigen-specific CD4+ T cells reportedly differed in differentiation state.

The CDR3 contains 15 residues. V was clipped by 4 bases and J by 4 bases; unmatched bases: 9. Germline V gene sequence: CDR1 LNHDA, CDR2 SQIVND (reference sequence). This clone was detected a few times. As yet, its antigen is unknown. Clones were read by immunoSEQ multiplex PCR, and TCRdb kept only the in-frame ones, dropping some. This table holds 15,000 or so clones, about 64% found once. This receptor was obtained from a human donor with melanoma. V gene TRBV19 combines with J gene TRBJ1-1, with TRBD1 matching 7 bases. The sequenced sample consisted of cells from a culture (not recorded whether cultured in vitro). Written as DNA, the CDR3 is TGTGCCAGTAGTAGGGGAAGGGGGCGAGGCACTGAAGCTTTCTTT. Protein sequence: CASSRGRGRGTEAFF. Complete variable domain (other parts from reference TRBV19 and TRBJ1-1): DGGITQSPKYLFRKEGQNVTLSCEQNLNHDAMYWYRQDPGQGLRLIYYSQIVNDFQKGDIAEGYSVSREKKESFPLTVTSAQKNPTAFYLCASSRGRGRGTEAFFGQGTRLTVV.